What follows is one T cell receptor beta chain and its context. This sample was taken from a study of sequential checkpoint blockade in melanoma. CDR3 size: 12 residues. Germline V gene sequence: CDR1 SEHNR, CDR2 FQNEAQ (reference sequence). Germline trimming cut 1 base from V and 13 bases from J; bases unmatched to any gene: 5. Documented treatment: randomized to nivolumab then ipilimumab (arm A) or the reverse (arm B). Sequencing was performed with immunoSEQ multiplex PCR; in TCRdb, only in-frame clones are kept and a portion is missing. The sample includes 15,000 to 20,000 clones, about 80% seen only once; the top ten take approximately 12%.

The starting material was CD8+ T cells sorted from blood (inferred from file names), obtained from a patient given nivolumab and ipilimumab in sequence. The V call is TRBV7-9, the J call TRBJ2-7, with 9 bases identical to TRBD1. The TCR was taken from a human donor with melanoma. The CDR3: CASSLGGQGEYF. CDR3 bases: TGTGCCAGCAGCTTAGGGGGACAGGGTGAATACTTC.